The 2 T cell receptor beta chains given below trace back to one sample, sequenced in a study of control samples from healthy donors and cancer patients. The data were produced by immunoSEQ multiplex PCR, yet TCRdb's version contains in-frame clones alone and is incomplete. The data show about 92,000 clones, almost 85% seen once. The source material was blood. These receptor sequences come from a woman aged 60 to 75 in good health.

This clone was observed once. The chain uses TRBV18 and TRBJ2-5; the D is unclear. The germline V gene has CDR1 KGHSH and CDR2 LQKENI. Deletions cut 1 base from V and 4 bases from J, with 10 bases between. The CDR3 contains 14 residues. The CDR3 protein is CASSPRVYPETQYF. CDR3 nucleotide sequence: TGTGCCAGCTCACCACGGGTTTATCCAGAGACCCAGTACTTC.

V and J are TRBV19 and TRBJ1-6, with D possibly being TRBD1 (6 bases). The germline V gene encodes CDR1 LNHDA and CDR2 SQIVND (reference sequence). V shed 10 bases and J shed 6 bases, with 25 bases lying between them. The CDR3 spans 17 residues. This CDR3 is CATAELATGSFNSPLHF. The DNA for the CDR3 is TGTGCCACTGCGGAGCTGGCTACAGGGAGTTTTAATTCACCCCTCCACTTT.